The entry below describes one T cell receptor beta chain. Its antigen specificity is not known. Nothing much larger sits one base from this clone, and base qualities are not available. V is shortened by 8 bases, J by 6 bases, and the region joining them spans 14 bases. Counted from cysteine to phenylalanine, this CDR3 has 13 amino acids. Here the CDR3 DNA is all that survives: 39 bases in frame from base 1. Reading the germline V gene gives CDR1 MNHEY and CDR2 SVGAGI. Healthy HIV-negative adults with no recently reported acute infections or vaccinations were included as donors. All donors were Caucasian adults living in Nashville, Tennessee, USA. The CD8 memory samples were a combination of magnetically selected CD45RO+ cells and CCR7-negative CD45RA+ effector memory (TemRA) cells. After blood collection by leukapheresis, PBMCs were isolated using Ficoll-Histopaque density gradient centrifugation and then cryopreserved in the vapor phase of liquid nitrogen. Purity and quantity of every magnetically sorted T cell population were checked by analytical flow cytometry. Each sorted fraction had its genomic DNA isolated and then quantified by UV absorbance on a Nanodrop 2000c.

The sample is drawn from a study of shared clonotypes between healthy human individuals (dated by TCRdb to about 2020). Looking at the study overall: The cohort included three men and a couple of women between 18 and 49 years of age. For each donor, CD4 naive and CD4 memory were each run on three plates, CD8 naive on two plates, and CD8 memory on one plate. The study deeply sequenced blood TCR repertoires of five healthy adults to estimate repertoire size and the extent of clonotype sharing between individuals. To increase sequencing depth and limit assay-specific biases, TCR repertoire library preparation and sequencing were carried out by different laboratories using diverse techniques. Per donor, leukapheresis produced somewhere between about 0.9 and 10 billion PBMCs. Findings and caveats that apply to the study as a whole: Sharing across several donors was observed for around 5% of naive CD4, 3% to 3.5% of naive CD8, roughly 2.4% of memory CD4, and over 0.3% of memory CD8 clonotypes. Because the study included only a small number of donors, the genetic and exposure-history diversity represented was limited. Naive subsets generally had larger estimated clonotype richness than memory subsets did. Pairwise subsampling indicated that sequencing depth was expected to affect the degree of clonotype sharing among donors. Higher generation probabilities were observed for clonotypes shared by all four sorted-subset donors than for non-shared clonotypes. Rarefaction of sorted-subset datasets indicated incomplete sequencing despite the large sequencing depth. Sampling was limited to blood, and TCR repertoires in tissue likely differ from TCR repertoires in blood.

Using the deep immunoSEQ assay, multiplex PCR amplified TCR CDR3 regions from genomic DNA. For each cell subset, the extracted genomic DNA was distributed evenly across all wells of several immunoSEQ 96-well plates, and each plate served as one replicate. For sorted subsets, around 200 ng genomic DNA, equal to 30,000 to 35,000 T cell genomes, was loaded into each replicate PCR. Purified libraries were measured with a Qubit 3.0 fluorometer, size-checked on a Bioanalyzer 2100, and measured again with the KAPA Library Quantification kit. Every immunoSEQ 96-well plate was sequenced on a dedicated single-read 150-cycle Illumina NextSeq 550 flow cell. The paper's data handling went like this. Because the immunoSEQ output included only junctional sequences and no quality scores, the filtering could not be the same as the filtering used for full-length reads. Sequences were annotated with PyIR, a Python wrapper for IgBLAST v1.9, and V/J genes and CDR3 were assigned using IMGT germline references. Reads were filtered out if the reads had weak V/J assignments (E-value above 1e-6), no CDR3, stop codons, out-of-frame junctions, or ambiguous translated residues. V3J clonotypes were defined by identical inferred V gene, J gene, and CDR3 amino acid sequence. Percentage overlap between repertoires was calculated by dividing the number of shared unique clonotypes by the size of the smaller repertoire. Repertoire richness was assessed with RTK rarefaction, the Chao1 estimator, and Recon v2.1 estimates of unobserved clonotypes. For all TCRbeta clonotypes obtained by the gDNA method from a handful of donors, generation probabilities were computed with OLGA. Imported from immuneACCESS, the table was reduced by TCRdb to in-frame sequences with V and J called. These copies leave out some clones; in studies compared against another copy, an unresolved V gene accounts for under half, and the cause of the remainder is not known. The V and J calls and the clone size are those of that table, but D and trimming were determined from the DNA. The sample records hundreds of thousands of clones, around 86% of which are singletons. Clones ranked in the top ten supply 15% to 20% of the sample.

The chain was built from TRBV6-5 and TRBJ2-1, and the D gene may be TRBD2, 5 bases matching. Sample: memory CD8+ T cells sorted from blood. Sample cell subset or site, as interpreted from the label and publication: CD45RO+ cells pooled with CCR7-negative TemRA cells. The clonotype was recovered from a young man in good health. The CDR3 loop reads CASFDRGGNEQFF. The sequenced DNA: TGTGCCAGCTTCGATCGGGGTGGCAATGAGCAGTTCTTC.